The rows below give T cell receptor beta chains drawn from one sample of a study of glioma-infiltrating T cells. TCRdb recomputed calls from the multiplex PCR reads with MiXCR, one row per CDR3 protein. Here the sample spans around 350,000 distinct CDR3 sequences, 41% being singletons. Material: glioma tissue, nonneoplastic brain tissue, or PBMCs (not recorded which). The receptors derive from a human donor with low-grade glioma or glioblastoma, undergoing nonglioma brain surgery, or in good health (not recorded which). The CDR3 runs from the conserved cysteine through the conserved F or W. Fields, in order: J gene, clone size, D gene, V gene, CDR3 protein, CDR3 DNA. D genes are given only for firm matches. Rows may omit the clone size; those that give it use once, few, many or a size class.

J: TRBJ2-7
size: .
D: .
V: TRBV7-2
CDR3: CASSLPTVGFSYEQYF
DNA: TGTGCCAGCAGCTTGCCTACAGTGGGATTCTCCTACGAGCAGTACTTC

J: TRBJ2-1
size: few
D: TRBD2
V: TRBV7-3
CDR3: CASSLRAGEGYNEQFF
DNA: TGTGCCAGCAGCTTAAGGGCGGGGGAAGGCTACAATGAGCAGTTCTTC

J: TRBJ2-6
size: .
D: .
V: TRBV4-3
CDR3: CASSQDWSPPGANVLTF
DNA: TGCGCCAGCAGCCAAGATTGGTCGCCTCCTGGGGCCAACGTCCTGACTTTC

J: TRBJ2-7
size: .
D: .
V: TRBV5-6
CDR3: CASSLKGGYYEQYF
DNA: TGTGCCAGCAGCTTAAAAGGGGGTTACTACGAGCAGTACTTC

J: TRBJ2-1
size: many
D: .
V: TRBV20-1
CDR3: CSARRDGLSDEQFF
DNA: TGCAGTGCCAGAAGGGACGGACTATCGGATGAGCAGTTCTTC

J: TRBJ2-1
size: .
D: TRBD2
V: TRBV6-5
CDR3: CASSPGLAGPFSYNEQFF
DNA: TGTGCCAGCAGCCCTGGACTAGCGGGCCCTTTCTCCTACAATGAGCAGTTCTTC

J: TRBJ2-7
size: .
D: .
V: TRBV27
CDR3: CASGLMGTSSYEQYF
DNA: TGTGCCAGCGGTTTAATGGGGACGAGCTCCTACGAGCAGTACTTC

J: TRBJ1-1
size: .
D: .
V: TRBV5-1
CDR3: CASSATGHTNTEAFF
DNA: TGCGCCAGCAGCGCAACGGGACATACGAACACTGAAGCTTTCTTT

J: TRBJ1-5
size: many
D: .
V: TRBV15
CDR3: CATSRAGQDQGQPQHF
DNA: TGTGCCACCAGCAGAGCGGGACAAGATCAAGGACAGCCCCAGCATTTT

J: TRBJ2-5
size: .
D: .
V: TRBV7-8
CDR3: CASSLNRRLSTKETQYF
DNA: TGTGCCAGCAGCCTAAACCGGAGACTAAGCACTAAAGAGACCCAGTACTTC

J: TRBJ2-1
size: few
D: .
V: TRBV6-2/TRBV6-3
CDR3: CASSGEGGSYNEQFF
DNA: TGTGCCAGCTCAGGTGAGGGGGGGTCCTACAATGAGCAGTTCTTC

J: TRBJ2-6
size: .
D: .
V: TRBV19
CDR3: CASQAGGANVLTF
DNA: TGTGCCAGTCAGGCCGGAGGGGCCAACGTCCTGACTTTC

J: TRBJ2-1
size: .
D: .
V: TRBV5-4
CDR3: CASSRDQVETQFF
DNA: TGTGCCAGCAGCAGGGACCAGGTAGAGACCCAGTTCTTC

J: TRBJ2-7
size: few
D: TRBD2
V: TRBV4-2
CDR3: CASSQEASGSAKQYF
DNA: TGTGCCAGCAGCCAAGAAGCTAGCGGGAGTGCCAAGCAGTACTTC

J: TRBJ2-1
size: .
D: TRBD1
V: TRBV24-1
CDR3: CATSEPGQSYNEQFF
DNA: TGTGCCACCAGTGAGCCGGGACAGAGCTACAATGAGCAGTTCTTC

J: TRBJ2-1
size: .
D: .
V: TRBV6-1
CDR3: CASSSSPAECFF
DNA: TGTGCCAGCAGTTCCAGCCCTGCGGAGTGCTTCTTC

J: TRBJ2-7
size: once
D: TRBD2
V: TRBV4-2
CDR3: CASSFPTSGSRYEQYF
DNA: TGTGCCAGCAGCTTCCCAACTAGCGGGAGTAGGTACGAGCAGTACTTC

J: TRBJ2-1
size: many
D: .
V: TRBV20-1
CDR3: CSARAVAETYNEQFF
DNA: TGCAGTGCTAGAGCGGTAGCGGAGACCTACAATGAGCAGTTCTTC

J: TRBJ2-7
size: few
D: TRBD1
V: TRBV20-1
CDR3: CSARRPPRDRPYEQYF
DNA: TGCAGTGCTAGACGACCGCCCCGGGACAGACCCTACGAGCAGTACTTC

J: TRBJ2-7
size: .
D: .
V: TRBV20-1
CDR3: CSARTWSTPAEQYF
DNA: TGCAGTGCTAGAACATGGAGCACCCCGGCCGAGCAGTACTTC

J: TRBJ1-1
size: many
D: .
V: TRBV20-1
CDR3: CSARVQVNTEAFF
DNA: TGCAGTGCCCGCGTACAAGTGAACACTGAAGCTTTCTTT

J: TRBJ1-5
size: once
D: .
V: TRBV20-1
CDR3: CSARVMIGQGRNQPQHF
DNA: TGCAGTGCTAGAGTCATGATCGGGCAGGGTCGCAATCAGCCCCAGCATTTT

J: TRBJ2-1
size: .
D: .
V: TRBV4-3
CDR3: CASSQERGRTEQFF
DNA: TGCGCCAGCAGCCAAGAGAGAGGGAGGACTGAGCAGTTCTTC

J: TRBJ2-2
size: .
D: TRBD1
V: TRBV7-3
CDR3: CASSPPGQGTGELFF
DNA: TGTGCCAGCAGCCCACCGGGACAGGGGACCGGGGAGCTGTTTTTT

J: TRBJ2-5
size: few
D: .
V: TRBV20-1
CDR3: CSPKRETVETQYF
DNA: TGCAGTCCCAAACGGGAGACCGTGGAGACCCAGTACTTC

J: TRBJ2-7
size: .
D: TRBD1
V: TRBV15
CDR3: CATSRRAGTANYEQYF
DNA: TGTGCCACCAGCAGGAGGGCCGGGACAGCTAACTACGAGCAGTACTTC

J: TRBJ2-7
size: many
D: TRBD1
V: TRBV20-1
CDR3: CSALRQGYEQYF
DNA: TGCAGTGCTCTGAGACAGGGGTACGAGCAGTACTTC

J: TRBJ2-5
size: many
D: .
V: TRBV7-2
CDR3: CASSPRWGETQYF
DNA: TGTGCCAGCAGCCCACGTTGGGGGGAGACCCAGTACTTC